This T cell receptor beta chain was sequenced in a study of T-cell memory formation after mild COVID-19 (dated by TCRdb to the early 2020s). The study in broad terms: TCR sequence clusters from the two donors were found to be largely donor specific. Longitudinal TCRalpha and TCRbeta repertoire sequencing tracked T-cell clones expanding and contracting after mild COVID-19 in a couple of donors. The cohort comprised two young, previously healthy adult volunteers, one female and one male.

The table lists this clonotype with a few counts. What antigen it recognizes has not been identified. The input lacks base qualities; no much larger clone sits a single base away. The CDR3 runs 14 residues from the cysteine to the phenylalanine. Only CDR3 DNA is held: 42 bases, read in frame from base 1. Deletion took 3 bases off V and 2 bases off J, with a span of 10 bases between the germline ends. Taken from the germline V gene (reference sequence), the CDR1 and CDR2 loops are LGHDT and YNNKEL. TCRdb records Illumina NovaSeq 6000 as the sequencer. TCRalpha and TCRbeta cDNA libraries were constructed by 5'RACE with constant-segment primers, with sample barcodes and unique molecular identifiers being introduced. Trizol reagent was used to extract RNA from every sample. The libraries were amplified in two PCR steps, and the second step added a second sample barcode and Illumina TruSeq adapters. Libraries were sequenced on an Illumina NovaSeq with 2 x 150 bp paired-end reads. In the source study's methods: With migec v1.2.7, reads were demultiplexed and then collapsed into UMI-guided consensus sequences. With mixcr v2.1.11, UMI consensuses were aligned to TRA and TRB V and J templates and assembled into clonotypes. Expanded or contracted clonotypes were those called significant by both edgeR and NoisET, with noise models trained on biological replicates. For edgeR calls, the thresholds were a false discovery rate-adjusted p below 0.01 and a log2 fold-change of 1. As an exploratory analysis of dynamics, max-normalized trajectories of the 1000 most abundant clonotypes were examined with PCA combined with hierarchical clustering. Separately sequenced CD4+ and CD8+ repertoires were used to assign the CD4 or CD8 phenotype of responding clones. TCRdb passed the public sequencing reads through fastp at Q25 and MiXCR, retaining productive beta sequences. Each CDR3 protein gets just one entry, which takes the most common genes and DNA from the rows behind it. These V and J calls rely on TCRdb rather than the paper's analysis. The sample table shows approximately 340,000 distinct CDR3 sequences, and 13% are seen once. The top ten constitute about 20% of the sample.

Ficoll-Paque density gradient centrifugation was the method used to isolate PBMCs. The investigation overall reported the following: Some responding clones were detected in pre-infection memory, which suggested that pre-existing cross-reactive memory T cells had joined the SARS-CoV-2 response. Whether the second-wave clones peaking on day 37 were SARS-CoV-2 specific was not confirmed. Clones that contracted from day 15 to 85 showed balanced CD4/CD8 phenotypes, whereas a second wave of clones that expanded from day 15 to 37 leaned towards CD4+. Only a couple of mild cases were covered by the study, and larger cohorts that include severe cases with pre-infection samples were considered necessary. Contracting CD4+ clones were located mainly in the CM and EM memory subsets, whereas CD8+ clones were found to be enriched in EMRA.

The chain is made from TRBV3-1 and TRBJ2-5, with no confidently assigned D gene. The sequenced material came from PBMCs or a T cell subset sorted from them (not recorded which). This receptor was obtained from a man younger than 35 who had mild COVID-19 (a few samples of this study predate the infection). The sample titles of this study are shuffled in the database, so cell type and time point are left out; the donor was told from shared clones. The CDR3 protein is CASSQLAAQETQYF. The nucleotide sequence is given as TGTGCCAGCAGCCAGTTGGCAGCGCAAGAGACCCAGTACTTC.